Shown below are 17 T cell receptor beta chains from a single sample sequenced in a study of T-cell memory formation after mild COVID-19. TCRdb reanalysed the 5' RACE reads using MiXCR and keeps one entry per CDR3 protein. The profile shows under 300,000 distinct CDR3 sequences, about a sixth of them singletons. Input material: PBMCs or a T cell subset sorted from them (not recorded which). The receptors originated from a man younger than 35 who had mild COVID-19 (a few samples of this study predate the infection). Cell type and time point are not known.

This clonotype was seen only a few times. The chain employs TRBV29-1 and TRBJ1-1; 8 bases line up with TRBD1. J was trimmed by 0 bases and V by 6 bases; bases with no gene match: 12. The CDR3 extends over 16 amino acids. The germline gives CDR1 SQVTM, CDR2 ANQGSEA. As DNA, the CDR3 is TGCAGCGTAGCGCAGGGGGCTAAATGGATGAACACTGAAGCTTTCTTT. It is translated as CSVAQGAKWMNTEAFF.

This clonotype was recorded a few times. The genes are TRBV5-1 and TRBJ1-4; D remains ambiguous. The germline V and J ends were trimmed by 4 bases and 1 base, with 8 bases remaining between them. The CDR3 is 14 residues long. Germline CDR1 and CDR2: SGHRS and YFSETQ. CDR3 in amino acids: CASSVAGTNEKLFF. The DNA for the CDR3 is TGCGCCAGCAGCGTGGCAGGAACTAATGAAAAACTGTTTTTT.

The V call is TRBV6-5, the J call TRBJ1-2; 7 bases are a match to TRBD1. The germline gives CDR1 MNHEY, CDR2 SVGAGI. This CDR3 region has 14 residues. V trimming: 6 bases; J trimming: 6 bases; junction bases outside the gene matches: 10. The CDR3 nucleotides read TGTGCCAGCAGCCTACAGGGGCTTGGCGATGGCTACACCTTC. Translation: CASSLQGLGDGYTF.

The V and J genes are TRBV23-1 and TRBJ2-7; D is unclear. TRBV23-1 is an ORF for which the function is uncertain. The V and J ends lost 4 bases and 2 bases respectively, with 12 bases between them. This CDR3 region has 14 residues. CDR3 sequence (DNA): TGCGCCAGCAGTCGCCGGCCACCAGCCTACGAGCAGTACGTC. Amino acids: CASSRRPPAYEQYV.

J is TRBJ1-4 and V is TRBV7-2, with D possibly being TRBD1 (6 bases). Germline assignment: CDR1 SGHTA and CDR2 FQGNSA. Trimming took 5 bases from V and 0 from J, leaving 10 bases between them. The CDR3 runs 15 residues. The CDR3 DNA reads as TGTGCCAGCAGCGGGGGCCCCGCAACTAATGAAAAACTGTTTTTT. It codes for CASSGGPATNEKLFF.

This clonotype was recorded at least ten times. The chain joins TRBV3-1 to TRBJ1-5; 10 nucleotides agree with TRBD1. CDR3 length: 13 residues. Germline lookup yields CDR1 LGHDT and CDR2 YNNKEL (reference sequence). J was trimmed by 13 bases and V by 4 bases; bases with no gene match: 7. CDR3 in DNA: TGTGCCAGCAGCCTGCGGACAGGGGGGCCTCAGCATTTT. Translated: CASSLRTGGPQHF.

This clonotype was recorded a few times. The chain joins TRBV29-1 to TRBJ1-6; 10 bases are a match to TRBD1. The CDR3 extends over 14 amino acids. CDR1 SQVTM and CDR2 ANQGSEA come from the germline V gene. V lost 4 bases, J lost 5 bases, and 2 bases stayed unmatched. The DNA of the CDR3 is TGCAGCGTTGGGACAGGGGGAAATAATTCACCCCTCCACTTT. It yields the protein CSVGTGGNNSPLHF.

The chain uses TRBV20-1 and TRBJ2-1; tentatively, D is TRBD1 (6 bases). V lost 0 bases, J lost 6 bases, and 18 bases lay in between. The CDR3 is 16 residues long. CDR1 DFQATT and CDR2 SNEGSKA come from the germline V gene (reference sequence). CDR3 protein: CSARDYARDIGNEQFF. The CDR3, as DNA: TGCAGTGCTAGAGATTATGCTCGGGACATAGGCAATGAGCAGTTCTTC.

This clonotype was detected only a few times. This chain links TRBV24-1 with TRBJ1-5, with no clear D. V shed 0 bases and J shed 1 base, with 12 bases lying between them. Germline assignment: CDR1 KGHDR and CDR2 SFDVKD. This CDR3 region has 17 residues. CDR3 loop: CATSDLRREPSNQPQHF. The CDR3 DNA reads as TGTGCCACCAGTGATTTGAGGAGGGAACCCAGCAATCAGCCCCAGCATTTT.

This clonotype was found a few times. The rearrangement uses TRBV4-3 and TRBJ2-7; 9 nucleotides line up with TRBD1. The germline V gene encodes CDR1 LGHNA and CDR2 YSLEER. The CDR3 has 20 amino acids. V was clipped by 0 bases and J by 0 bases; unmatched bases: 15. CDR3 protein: CASSQEVRQGVIRPSYEQYF. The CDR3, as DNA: TGCGCCAGCAGCCAAGAAGTCCGACAGGGGGTTATCCGTCCCTCCTACGAGCAGTACTTC.

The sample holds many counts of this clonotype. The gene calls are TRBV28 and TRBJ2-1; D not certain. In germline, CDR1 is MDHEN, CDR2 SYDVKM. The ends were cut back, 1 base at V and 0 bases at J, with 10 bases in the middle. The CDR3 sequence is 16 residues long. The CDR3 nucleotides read TGTGCCAGCAGTTTATCCGGACCAAGCTCCTACAATGAGCAGTTCTTC. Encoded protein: CASSLSGPSSYNEQFF.

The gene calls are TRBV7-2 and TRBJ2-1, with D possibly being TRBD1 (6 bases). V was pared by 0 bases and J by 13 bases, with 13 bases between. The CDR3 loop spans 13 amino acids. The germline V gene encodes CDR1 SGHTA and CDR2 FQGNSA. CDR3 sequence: CASSLARVDRQFF. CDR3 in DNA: TGTGCCAGCAGCTTAGCGCGGGTGGACAGACAGTTCTTC.

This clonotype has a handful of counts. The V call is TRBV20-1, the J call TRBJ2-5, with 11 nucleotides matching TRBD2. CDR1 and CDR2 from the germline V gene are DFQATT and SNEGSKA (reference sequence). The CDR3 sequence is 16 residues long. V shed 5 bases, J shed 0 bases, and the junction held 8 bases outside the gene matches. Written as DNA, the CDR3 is TGCAGTGCTGACGTCCTAGCGGGGGGTCACCAAGAGACCCAGTACTTC. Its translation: CSADVLAGGHQETQYF.

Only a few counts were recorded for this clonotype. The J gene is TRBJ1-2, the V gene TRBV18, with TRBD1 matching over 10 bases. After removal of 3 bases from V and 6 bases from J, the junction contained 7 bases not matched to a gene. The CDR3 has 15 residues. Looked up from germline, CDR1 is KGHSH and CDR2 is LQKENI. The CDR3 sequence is CASSPTGQGLNGYTF. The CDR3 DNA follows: TGTGCCAGCTCACCCACGGGACAGGGGTTGAATGGCTACACCTTC.

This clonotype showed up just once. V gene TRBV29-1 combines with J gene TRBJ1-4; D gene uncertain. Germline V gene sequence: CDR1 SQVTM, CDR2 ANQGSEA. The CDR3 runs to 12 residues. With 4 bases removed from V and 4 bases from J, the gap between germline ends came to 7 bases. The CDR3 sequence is CSVGWGNEKLFF. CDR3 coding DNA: TGCAGCGTTGGCTGGGGTAATGAAAAACTGTTTTTT.

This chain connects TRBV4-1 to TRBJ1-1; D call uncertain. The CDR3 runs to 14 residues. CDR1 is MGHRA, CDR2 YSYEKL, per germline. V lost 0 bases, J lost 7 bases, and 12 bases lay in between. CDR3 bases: TGCGCCAGCAGCCAAGAATTCGGACGGTATGAAGCTTTCTTT. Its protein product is CASSQEFGRYEAFF.

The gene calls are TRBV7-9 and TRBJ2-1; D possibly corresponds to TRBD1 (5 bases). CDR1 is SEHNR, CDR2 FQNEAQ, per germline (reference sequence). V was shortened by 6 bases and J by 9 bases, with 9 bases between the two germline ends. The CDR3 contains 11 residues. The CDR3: CASSSQGEQFF. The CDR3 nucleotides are TGTGCCAGCAGTTCCCAGGGTGAGCAGTTCTTC.